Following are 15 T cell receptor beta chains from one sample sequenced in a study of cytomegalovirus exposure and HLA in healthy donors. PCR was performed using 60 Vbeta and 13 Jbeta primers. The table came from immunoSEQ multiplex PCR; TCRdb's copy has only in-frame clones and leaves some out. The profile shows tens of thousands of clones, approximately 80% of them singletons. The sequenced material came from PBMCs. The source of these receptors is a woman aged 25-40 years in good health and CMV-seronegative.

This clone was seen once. The CDR3 DNA sequence: TGTGCCAGCAGTTACCGGACAGGAGGTGAAGCTTTCTTT. It is translated as CASSYRTGGEAFF. The chain employs TRBV6-5 and TRBJ1-1; 7 positions agree with TRBD1. The CDR3 is made up of 13 amino acids. The germline gives CDR1 MNHEY, CDR2 SVGAGI. Trimming took 2 bases from V and 7 from J; bases not matched to a gene: 4.

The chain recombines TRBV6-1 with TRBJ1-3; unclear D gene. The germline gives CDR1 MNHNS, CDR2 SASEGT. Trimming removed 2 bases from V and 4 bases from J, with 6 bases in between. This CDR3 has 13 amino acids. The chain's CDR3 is CASSERQGNTIYF. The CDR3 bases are TGTGCCAGCAGTGAACGCCAGGGAAACACCATATATTTT.

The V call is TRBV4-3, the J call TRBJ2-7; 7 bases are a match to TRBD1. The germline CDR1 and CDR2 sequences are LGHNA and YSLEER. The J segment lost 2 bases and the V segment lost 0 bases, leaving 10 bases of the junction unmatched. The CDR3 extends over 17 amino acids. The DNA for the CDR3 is TGCGCCAGCAGCCAAGATTTTGAAGACAGGGAAGCCTACGAGCAGTACTTC. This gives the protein CASSQDFEDREAYEQYF.

CDR3 DNA sequence: TGTGCCAGCAGCGTAGGGGCAGGGGGCGTCACTGAAGCTTTCTTT. Protein sequence: CASSVGAGGVTEAFF. The V call is TRBV9, the J call TRBJ1-1, with 8 bases matching TRBD1. V lost 0 bases, J lost 4 bases, and 5 bases stayed unmatched. Germline V gives CDR1 SGDLS, CDR2 YYNGEE. The CDR3 spans 15 residues.

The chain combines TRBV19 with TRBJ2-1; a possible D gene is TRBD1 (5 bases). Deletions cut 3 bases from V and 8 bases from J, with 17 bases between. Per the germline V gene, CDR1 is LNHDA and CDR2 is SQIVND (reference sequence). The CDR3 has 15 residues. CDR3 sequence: CASSIGGRWGDEQFF. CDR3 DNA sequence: TGTGCCAGTAGTATTGGTGGCAGATGGGGCGATGAGCAGTTCTTC. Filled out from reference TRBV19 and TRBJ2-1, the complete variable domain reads DGGITQSPKYLFRKEGQNVTLSCEQNLNHDAMYWYRQDPGQGLRLIYYSQIVNDFQKGDIAEGYSVSREKKESFPLTVTSAQKNPTAFYLCASSIGGRWGDEQFFGPGTRLTVL.

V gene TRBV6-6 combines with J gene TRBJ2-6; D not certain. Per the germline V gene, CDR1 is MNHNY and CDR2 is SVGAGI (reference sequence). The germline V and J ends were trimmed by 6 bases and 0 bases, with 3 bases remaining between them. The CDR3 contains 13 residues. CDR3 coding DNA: TGTGCCAGCAGGGCCTCTGGGGCCAACGTCCTGACTTTC. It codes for CASRASGANVLTF.

DNA for the CDR3: TGTGCCAGTAGTTCCGGGGGACTTCCCTCTTACGAGCAGTACTTC. Translation: CASSSGGLPSYEQYF. The chain uses TRBV19 and TRBJ2-7, with D possibly being TRBD2 (6 bases). Deletions cut 5 bases from V and 4 bases from J, with 18 bases between. This CDR3 contains 15 residues. Germline V CDR1 and CDR2: LNHDA, SQIVND (reference sequence).

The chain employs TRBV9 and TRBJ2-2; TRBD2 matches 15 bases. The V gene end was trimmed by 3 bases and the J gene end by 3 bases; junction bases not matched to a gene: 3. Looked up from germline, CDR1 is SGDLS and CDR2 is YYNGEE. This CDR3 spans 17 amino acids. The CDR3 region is CASSGGLAGGHTGELFF. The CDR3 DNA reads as TGTGCCAGCAGCGGGGGACTAGCGGGAGGACACACCGGGGAGCTGTTTTTT. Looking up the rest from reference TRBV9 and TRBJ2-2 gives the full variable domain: DSGVTQTPKHLITATGQRVTLRCSPRSGDLSVYWYQQSLDQGLQFLIQYYNGEERAKGNILERFSAQQFPDLHSELNLSSLELGDSALYFCASSGGLAGGHTGELFFGEGSRLTVL.

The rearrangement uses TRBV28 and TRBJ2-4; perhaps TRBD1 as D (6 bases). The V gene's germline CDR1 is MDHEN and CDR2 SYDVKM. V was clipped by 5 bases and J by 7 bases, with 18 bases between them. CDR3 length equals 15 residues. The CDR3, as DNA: TGTGCCAGCAGTACGTTCACAGGGTCTGTGAACATTCAGTACTTC. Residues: CASSTFTGSVNIQYF.

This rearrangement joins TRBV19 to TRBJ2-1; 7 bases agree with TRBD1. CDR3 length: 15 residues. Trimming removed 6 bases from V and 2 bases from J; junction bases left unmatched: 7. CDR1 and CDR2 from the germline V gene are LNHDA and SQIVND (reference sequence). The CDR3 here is CASSGQVVTYNEQFF. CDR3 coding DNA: TGTGCCAGTAGCGGACAGGTTGTAACCTACAATGAGCAGTTCTTC.

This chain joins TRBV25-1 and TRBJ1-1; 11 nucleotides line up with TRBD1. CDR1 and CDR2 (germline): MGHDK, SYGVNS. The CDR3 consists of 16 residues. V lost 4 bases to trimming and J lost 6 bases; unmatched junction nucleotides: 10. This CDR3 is CASSALPGQGVPEAFF. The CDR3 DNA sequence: TGTGCCAGCAGTGCCCTCCCGGGACAGGGGGTCCCTGAAGCTTTCTTT.

The CDR3 region is CASTQHQGAGVGEQFF. In DNA form, the CDR3 reads TGTGCCAGCACCCAACACCAGGGTGCGGGAGTGGGTGAGCAGTTCTTC. This chain joins TRBV7-2 and TRBJ2-1; 7 nucleotides match TRBD2. The CDR3 totals 16 residues. V lost 7 bases and J lost 9; bases outside the gene matches: 18. The germline CDR1 and CDR2 sequences are SGHTA and FQGNSA.

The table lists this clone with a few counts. As DNA, the CDR3 is TGTGCCAGTGGGACATCGGAGGCCTACGAGCAGTACTTC. It codes for CASGTSEAYEQYF. The rearrangement joins TRBV6-5 to TRBJ2-7, with D tentatively TRBD1 (6 bases). The CDR3 is 13 residues long. V was clipped by 9 bases and J by 2 bases, with 14 bases between them. The V gene's germline CDR1 is MNHEY and CDR2 SVGAGI.

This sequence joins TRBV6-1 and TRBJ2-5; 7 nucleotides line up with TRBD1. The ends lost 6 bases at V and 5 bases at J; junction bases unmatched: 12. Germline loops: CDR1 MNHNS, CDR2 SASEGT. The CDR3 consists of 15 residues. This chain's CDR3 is CASSYRGNGEETQYF. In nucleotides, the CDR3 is TGTGCCAGCAGCTACAGGGGAAACGGGGAGGAGACCCAGTACTTC.

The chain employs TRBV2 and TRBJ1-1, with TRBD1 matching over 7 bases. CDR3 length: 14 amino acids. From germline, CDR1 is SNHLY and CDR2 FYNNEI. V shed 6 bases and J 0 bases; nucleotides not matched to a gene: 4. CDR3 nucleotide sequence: TGTGCCAGCAGCCGGACAGGTCTGAACACTGAAGCTTTCTTT. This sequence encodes CASSRTGLNTEAFF.